These T cell receptor beta chains were read from a single sample in a study of blood T cell repertoires in COVID-19. Profiled with immunoSEQ multiplex PCR; TCRdb holds only in-frame clones, not every one. The sample carries roughly 150,000 clones, about 85% recorded once. The sequenced material came from PBMCs or T cells enriched from blood (not recorded which). The receptors were sampled from a woman between 35 and 50 years old who had recovered from COVID-19. Both conserved end residues are part of each CDR3. A D gene is named only where the DNA matches it firmly. For some rows the clone size is stated as once, few or many, or as a class when expanded; others skip it.

clone_size | d_call | j_call | v_call | cdr3_aa | cdr3_nt
- | - | TRBJ1-2 | TRBV3-1/TRBV3-2 | CASSHFGGSDGYTF | TGTGCCAGCAGCCATTTTGGGGGGAGTGACGGCTACACCTTC
- | TRBD1 | TRBJ2-7 | TRBV2 | CASRTTGGFDEQYF | TGTGCCAGCAGGACGACAGGGGGATTTGACGAGCAGTACTTC
- | - | TRBJ1-1 | TRBV7-2 | CASSLVRRNTEAFF | TGTGCCAGCAGCTTAGTTCGCAGGAACACTGAAGCTTTCTTT
- | TRBD1 | TRBJ2-1 | TRBV12-5 | CASGSTGTGSYNEQFF | TGTGCTAGTGGTTCCACCGGGACAGGGTCCTACAATGAGCAGTTCTTC
- | - | TRBJ1-1 | TRBV19 | CASTGNTEAFF | TGTGCCAGCACAGGGAACACTGAAGCTTTCTTT
- | - | TRBJ2-1 | TRBV6-5 | CASGPGDGSQNEQFF | TGTGCCAGCGGGCCCGGGGATGGGTCTCAAAATGAGCAGTTCTTC
once | - | TRBJ1-2 | TRBV2 | CASSEERYGDGYTF | TGTGCCAGCAGTGAAGAACGCTACGGGGATGGCTACACCTTC
- | - | TRBJ2-7 | TRBV23-1 | CASPTGSYEQYF | TGCGCCTCCCCTACGGGGTCCTACGAGCAGTACTTC
- | TRBD1 | TRBJ1-1 | TRBV13 | CASSFGDSNTEAFF | TGTGCCAGCAGCTTTGGGGACAGCAACACTGAAGCTTTCTTT
- | - | TRBJ1-6 | TRBV2 | CASRETWTVNNSPLHF | TGTGCCAGCAGAGAAACCTGGACAGTAAATAATTCACCCCTCCACTTT
- | - | TRBJ2-3 | TRBV11-2 | CASSSNLGSLDTQYF | TGTGCCAGCAGCTCGAACCTCGGGAGCCTGGATACGCAGTATTTT
- | - | TRBJ1-6 | TRBV11-2 | CASSFQGPNSPLHF | TGTGCCAGCAGCTTTCAGGGCCCTAATTCACCCCTCCACTTT
- | TRBD1 | TRBJ1-1 | TRBV5-1 | CASSRDRKSEAFF | TGCGCCAGCAGTAGGGACAGAAAATCGGAAGCTTTCTTT
few | - | TRBJ1-3 | TRBV4-1 | CASSQDAGGSGNTIYF | TGCGCCAGCAGCCAAGATGCGGGGGGCTCTGGAAACACCATATATTTT
- | TRBD2 | TRBJ2-1 | TRBV12-5 | CASGPIIAGGINEQFF | TGTGCTAGTGGTCCCATCATAGCGGGAGGGATCAATGAGCAGTTCTTC
- | - | TRBJ2-2 | TRBV4-1 | CASSLQTDPTGELFF | TGCGCCAGCAGCCTCCAGACAGACCCCACCGGGGAGCTGTTTTTT
- | - | TRBJ1-5 | TRBV20-1 | CSASSGTHPNQPQHF | TGCAGTGCCAGTTCCGGGACTCACCCCAATCAGCCCCAGCATTTT
- | - | TRBJ1-1 | TRBV5-1 | CASSLNLGDSTEAFF | TGCGCCAGCAGCTTAAACCTGGGGGACTCTACTGAAGCTTTCTTT
- | - | TRBJ1-2 | TRBV15 | CATSRDRGGAGYGYTF | TGTGCCACCAGCAGAGATCGGGGGGGCGCGGGCTATGGCTACACCTTC
- | - | TRBJ1-2 | TRBV30 | CAWSVGEPYGYTF | TGTGCCTGGAGTGTTGGGGAGCCCTATGGCTACACCTTC
once | - | TRBJ2-1 | TRBV5-1 | CASSFGGTSEQFF | TGCGCCAGCAGCTTTGGCGGGACCAGTGAGCAGTTCTTC
- | TRBD1 | TRBJ1-3 | TRBV4-2 | CASSQDLQGAGNTIYF | TGTGCCAGCAGCCAAGATCTACAGGGGGCAGGAAACACCATATATTTT
- | - | TRBJ2-2 | TRBV11-2 | CASSWGPSNTGELFF | TGTGCCAGCAGCTGGGGGCCGTCGAACACCGGGGAGCTGTTTTTT
- | - | TRBJ2-1 | TRBV11-1 | CASSLRDSSPNEQFF | TGTGCCAGCAGCTTACGGGATTCCTCCCCCAATGAGCAGTTCTTC
once | - | TRBJ1-1 | TRBV12-3/TRBV12-4 | CASLLGLNTEAFF | TGTGCCAGCCTCCTAGGCTTGAACACTGAAGCTTTCTTT
- | - | TRBJ1-6 | TRBV6-5 | CASSYRQGYNSPLHF | TGTGCCAGCAGTTACCGGCAGGGTTATAATTCACCCCTCCACTTT
- | TRBD1 | TRBJ2-7 | TRBV9 | CASSTDRDRDEQYF | TGTGCCAGCAGTACTGACAGGGACAGAGACGAGCAGTACTTC
few | - | TRBJ1-2 | TRBV18 | CASSPTRAANYGYTF | TGTGCCAGCTCACCAACCAGGGCAGCAAACTATGGCTACACCTTC
- | - | TRBJ1-3 | TRBV4-2 | CASTLQSGNTIYF | TGTGCCAGCACTTTGCAGTCTGGAAACACCATATATTTT
- | - | TRBJ2-3 | TRBV9 | CASSVGGSTDTQYF | TGTGCCAGCAGCGTCGGGGGAAGCACAGATACGCAGTATTTT
- | - | TRBJ1-1 | TRBV7-2 | CASSLAAGPLNTEAFF | TGTGCCAGCAGCTTAGCGGCAGGGCCCCTGAACACTGAAGCTTTCTTT
- | - | TRBJ1-5 | TRBV18 | CASSPGNRDSNQPQHF | TGTGCCAGCTCACCGGGGAACAGGGACAGCAATCAGCCCCAGCATTTT
- | - | TRBJ2-1 | TRBV11-2 | CASSPRTGVGNEQFF | TGTGCCAGCAGCCCTAGAACGGGAGTGGGCAATGAGCAGTTCTTC
- | - | TRBJ1-1 | TRBV11-3 | CASSLGAVGFTEAFF | TGTGCCAGCAGCTTAGGTGCGGTCGGCTTCACTGAAGCTTTCTTT
once | TRBD1 | TRBJ2-7 | TRBV18 | CASSPRPTGVREQYF | TGTGCCAGCTCACCCCGCCCCACAGGGGTACGCGAGCAGTACTTC
- | - | TRBJ2-7 | TRBV5-4 | CASSWGGASYEQYF | TGTGCCAGCAGCTGGGGGGGGGCGAGCTACGAGCAGTACTTC
- | - | TRBJ1-2 | TRBV19 | CASRFSEYGYTF | TGTGCCAGCCGATTTTCAGAATATGGCTACACCTTC
- | - | TRBJ2-7 | TRBV30 | CAWEEGRVYEQYF | TGTGCCTGGGAGGAGGGGCGCGTCTACGAGCAGTACTTC
few | - | TRBJ2-5 | TRBV7-9 | CASSRETQYF | TGTGCCAGCAGCCGAGAGACCCAGTACTTC
- | - | TRBJ1-1 | TRBV30 | CAWSPVSEAFF | TGTGCCTGGAGCCCGGTTTCTGAAGCTTTCTTT
- | TRBD2 | TRBJ2-1 | TRBV14 | CASSPHAGGRLSYNEQFF | TGTGCCAGCAGCCCCCATGCCGGCGGGAGGCTGTCCTACAATGAGCAGTTCTTC
- | TRBD1 | TRBJ1-3 | TRBV4-1 | CASSQDGRGSGNTIYF | TGCGCCAGCAGCCAAGACGGCAGGGGGTCTGGAAACACCATATATTTT
- | - | TRBJ1-1 | TRBV4-1 | CASSQERRGTEAFF | TGCGCCAGCAGCCAAGAGAGAAGGGGCACTGAAGCTTTCTTT
- | TRBD2 | TRBJ2-1 | TRBV25-1 | CASSEWREVHNEQFF | TGTGCCAGCAGTGAATGGCGGGAGGTACACAATGAGCAGTTCTTC
- | TRBD1 | TRBJ2-7 | TRBV5-1 | CASSFTARDRAPQYF | TGCGCCAGCAGCTTTACCGCCCGGGACAGGGCCCCGCAGTACTTC
- | - | TRBJ1-1 | TRBV13 | CASSLSPVNTEAFF | TGTGCCAGCAGCTTAAGCCCGGTGAACACTGAAGCTTTCTTT
- | - | TRBJ2-1 | TRBV12-3/TRBV12-4 | CASSLELDEQFF | TGTGCCAGCAGTTTAGAACTAGATGAGCAGTTCTTC
- | - | TRBJ1-4 | TRBV5-8 | CASSVHRLRGEKLFF | TGTGCCAGCAGTGTCCACAGGTTGCGAGGTGAAAAACTGTTTTTT
- | TRBD1 | TRBJ1-3 | TRBV5-1 | CASSSTGGSGNTIYF | TGCGCCAGCAGCTCCACAGGGGGCTCTGGAAACACCATATATTTT
- | - | TRBJ1-2 | TRBV27 | CASSYRDPGEGGYTF | TGTGCCAGCAGTTACCGGGACCCAGGGGAAGGGGGCTACACCTTC
- | TRBD1 | TRBJ1-2 | TRBV19 | CASSIDKGAANYGYTF | TGTGCCAGTAGTATAGATAAGGGGGCCGCCAACTATGGCTACACCTTC
- | TRBD1 | TRBJ1-4 | TRBV9 | CASGRGWSNEKLFF | TGTGCCAGCGGCAGGGGGTGGTCTAATGAAAAACTGTTTTTT
- | TRBD2 | TRBJ2-1 | TRBV3-1/TRBV3-2 | CASSQVWREVSNEQFF | TGTGCCAGCAGCCAAGTATGGCGGGAGGTCTCCAATGAGCAGTTCTTC
- | TRBD1 | TRBJ1-6 | TRBV11-2 | CASSPRTGPNSPLHF | TGTGCCAGCAGCCCCCGGACAGGGCCTAATTCACCCCTCCACTTT
few | - | TRBJ1-2 | TRBV14 | CASSPTQVGGYTF | TGTGCCAGCAGCCCTACCCAGGTGGGCGGCTACACCTTC
- | - | TRBJ2-7 | TRBV7-9 | CASSLDSSYEQYF | TGTGCCAGCAGCTTAGACAGCTCCTACGAGCAGTACTTC
- | TRBD1 | TRBJ2-2 | TRBV5-4 | CASSGGTGKNTGELFF | TGTGCCAGCAGCGGTGGGACAGGGAAAAACACCGGGGAGCTGTTTTTT